The rows below give T cell receptor beta chains drawn from one sample of a study of T cell responses to AZD1222 COVID-19 vaccine. The assay was immunoSEQ multiplex PCR, and TCRdb's table has in-frame clones only and misses some. The sample has about 73,000 clones; roughly 89% are singletons. The sample in question was peripheral blood, obtained 28 days after the second AZD1222 dose. These receptors were collected from an adult who received the AZD1222 COVID-19 vaccine. Both conserved end residues are part of each CDR3. D genes are given only for firm matches. Only part of the rows carry a size: once, few, many, or a class if the clone is expanded.

>TRBJ2-1|TRBD2|NA|TRBV4-1
CASSPPGLASYNEQFF
TGCGCCAGCAGCCCCCCGGGACTAGCGTCATACAATGAGCAGTTCTTC
>TRBJ2-4|NA|NA|TRBV5-1
CASSLGYIQYF
TGCGCCAGCAGCTTGGGGTACATTCAGTACTTC
>TRBJ2-5|NA|NA|TRBV6-5
CASSYSRPWETQYF
TGTGCCAGCAGTTACTCGCGGCCTTGGGAGACCCAGTACTTC
>TRBJ1-1|NA|NA|TRBV7-9
CASSLSSGRNTEAFF
TGTGCCAGCAGCTTAAGTTCAGGCCGGAACACTGAAGCTTTCTTT
>TRBJ1-2|NA|NA|TRBV29-1
CSVGTTGPTRYTF
TGCAGCGTTGGGACTACAGGGCCTACTCGCTACACCTTC
>TRBJ2-7|NA|NA|TRBV19
CASSFTQRSYEQYF
TGTGCCAGTAGTTTTACCCAGCGATCCTACGAGCAGTACTTC
>TRBJ2-5|NA|NA|TRBV7-9
CASSTPGLTQETQYF
TGTGCCAGCAGCACCCCGGGACTCACTCAAGAGACCCAGTACTTC
>TRBJ2-3|NA|NA|TRBV7-9
CASSFSFPTDTQYF
TGTGCCAGCAGCTTTTCGTTTCCCACAGATACGCAGTATTTT
>TRBJ2-2|NA|NA|TRBV10-3
CAISLGGNTGELFF
TGTGCCATCTCTCTTGGCGGGAACACCGGGGAGCTGTTTTTT
>TRBJ2-2|TRBD1|few|TRBV11-2
CASSYDRGRITGELFF
TGTGCCAGCAGCTACGACAGGGGAAGGATCACCGGGGAGCTGTTTTTT
>TRBJ1-5|NA|NA|TRBV23-1
CASKTPGGPLYSNQPQHF
TGCGCCAGCAAGACCCCTGGGGGCCCCCTCTATAGCAATCAGCCCCAGCATTTT
>TRBJ1-1|NA|once|TRBV29-1
CSVTGRAMVEAFF
TGCAGCGTCACTGGACGGGCTATGGTTGAAGCTTTCTTT
>TRBJ1-4|NA|once|TRBV15
CATSRDGTNEKLFF
TGTGCCACCAGCAGAGATGGGACTAATGAAAAACTGTTTTTT
>TRBJ1-5|TRBD1|NA|TRBV2
CASSPRTGQWGQPQHF
TGTGCCAGCAGTCCTAGGACAGGGCAATGGGGTCAGCCCCAGCATTTT
>TRBJ2-3|NA|NA|TRBV7-9
CAFNGGGVSTDTQYF
TGTGCCTTCAACGGGGGCGGGGTTAGCACAGATACGCAGTATTTT
>TRBJ1-2|NA|NA|TRBV7-2
CASSVIRGAGGYTF
TGTGCCAGCAGCGTGATACGAGGGGCAGGTGGCTACACCTTC
>TRBJ1-1|NA|NA|TRBV9
CASSVGSMTEAFF
TGTGCCAGCAGCGTAGGATCGATGACTGAAGCTTTCTTT
>TRBJ1-2|NA|NA|TRBV9
CASSVATSYTF
TGTGCCAGCAGCGTAGCTACGAGCTACACCTTC
>TRBJ2-1|TRBD2|NA|TRBV3-1/TRBV3-2
CASSLLTSPEQFF
TGTGCCAGCAGCCTCCTGACTAGCCCCGAGCAGTTCTTC
>TRBJ2-2|NA|NA|TRBV28
CASKPGRITLNGELFF
TGTGCCAGCAAGCCGGGCCGAATTACGCTCAACGGGGAGCTGTTTTTT
>TRBJ2-7|NA|NA|TRBV5-4
CASSLPPYYEQYF
TGTGCCAGCAGCTTACCCCCCTACTACGAGCAGTACTTC
>TRBJ2-7|NA|NA|TRBV6-5
CASSYSWGHEQYF
TGTGCCAGCAGTTACTCCTGGGGCCACGAGCAGTACTTC
>TRBJ1-3|NA|NA|TRBV9
CASSEGPGTGNTIYF
TGTGCCAGCAGCGAGGGCCCGGGGACTGGAAACACCATATATTTT
>TRBJ2-5|NA|NA|TRBV4-3
CASSQDLSGYQETQYF
TGCGCCAGCAGCCAAGATCTATCGGGTTACCAAGAGACCCAGTACTTC
>TRBJ1-1|NA|NA|TRBV18
CASSTPGLNTEAFF
TGTGCCAGCTCAACACCGGGGCTCAACACTGAAGCTTTCTTT
>TRBJ1-3|NA|once|TRBV5-8
CASNIAQISGNTIYF
TGTGCCAGCAATATCGCCCAGATCTCTGGAAACACCATATATTTT
>TRBJ2-7|NA|once|TRBV2
CASSEEEQNYEQYF
TGTGCCAGCAGTGAAGAGGAACAGAACTACGAGCAGTACTTC
>TRBJ2-1|NA|NA|TRBV2
CASRPRANEQFF
TGTGCCAGCAGACCCAGGGCCAATGAGCAGTTCTTC
>TRBJ2-2|NA|NA|TRBV6-2/TRBV6-3
CASSSGLGGGELFF
TGTGCCAGCAGTAGCGGGCTTGGCGGCGGGGAGCTGTTTTTT
>TRBJ1-1|NA|NA|TRBV7-2
CASSSGPQGSTEAFF
TGTGCCAGCAGCTCCGGACCCCAGGGGAGCACTGAAGCTTTCTTT
>TRBJ1-1|NA|NA|TRBV28
CASSLGRPRGNTEAFF
TGTGCCAGCAGTTTAGGCCGCCCAAGGGGGAACACTGAAGCTTTCTTT
>TRBJ2-2|NA|NA|TRBV5-1
CASSLGSGSNTGELFF
TGCGCCAGCAGCTTGGGGTCAGGATCTAACACCGGGGAGCTGTTTTTT